Shown below are 12 T cell receptor beta chains from a single sample sequenced in a study of T-cell reconstitution after alpha-beta-depleted transplantation in children. It was with unique molecular identifiers that the TCRbeta library was prepared. MiXCR, run by TCRdb on the PCR reads, gives a single entry per CDR3 protein. The sample includes about 360,000 distinct CDR3 sequences, less than 15% of them seen just once. This material consisted of PBMCs, taken from the stem cell graft. Receptors originate from a human donor who donated a stem cell graft to a child with Fanconi anemia.

This clonotype was counted a few times. The chain has TRBV3-1 and TRBJ1-2; no definite D call. Trimming shortened V by 6 bases and J by 3 bases, and 17 bases separated the two germline ends. Germline CDR1 is LGHDT and CDR2 is YNNKEL (reference sequence). The CDR3 is 15 amino acids. CDR3 amino acids: CASSQPGQRDYGYTF. The CDR3 bases are TGTGCCAGCAGTCAACCGGGCCAGAGGGACTATGGCTACACCTTC. The complete variable domain, with remaining parts taken from reference TRBV3-1 and TRBJ1-2, reads DTAVSQTPKYLVTQMGNDKSIKCEQNLGHDTMYWYKQDSKKFLKIMFSYNNKELIINETVPNRFSPKSPDKAHLNLHINSLELGDSAVYFCASSQPGQRDYGYTFGSGTRLTVV.

This chain links TRBV7-6 with TRBJ2-7; 12 nucleotides agree with TRBD1. The germline CDR1 and CDR2 sequences are SGHVS and FNYEAQ. The CDR3 covers 14 residues. Trimming removed 4 bases from V and 7 bases from J; junction bases left unmatched: 5. The CDR3 protein is CASSSGQGAREQYF. The CDR3 bases are TGTGCCAGCAGCTCGGGACAGGGGGCGCGAGAGCAGTACTTC.

As concerns this clonotype: This could be a read error, since a much larger clone is one nucleotide away. The V gene is TRBV5-1, the J gene TRBJ2-3, with TRBD1 matching 7 bases. J lost 4 bases, V lost 4 bases, and 6 bases had no gene match. The CDR3 has 14 amino acids. Germline loops: CDR1 SGHRS, CDR2 YFSETQ. CDR3 in amino acids: CASSHWTGADTQYF. The CDR3 nucleotides read TGCGCCAGCAGCCACTGGACAGGTGCAGATACGCAGTATTTT. Full variable domain (rest looked up from reference TRBV5-1 and TRBJ2-3): KAGVTQTPRYLIKTRGQQVTLSCSPISGHRSVSWYQQTPGQGLQFLFEYFSETQRNKGNFPGRFSGRQFSNSRSEMNVSTLELGDSALYLCASSHWTGADTQYFGPGTRLTVL.

This sequence joins TRBV30 and TRBJ1-5, with a weak D call TRBD1 (6 bases). Trimming pared 4 bases from V and 2 bases from J, leaving 12 bases between. Germline V gives CDR1 GTSNPN, CDR2 SVGIG (reference sequence). The CDR3 spans 14 residues. Written as DNA, the CDR3 is TGTGCCTGGACTGTCAGGGGAGGCAATCAGCCCCAGCATTTT. It yields the protein CAWTVRGGNQPQHF.

The J gene is TRBJ2-2, the V gene TRBV12-3 or TRBV12-4, with a tentative D call TRBD2 (5 bases). V lost 6 bases, J lost 6 bases, and 14 bases lay in between. CDR3 length: 14 residues. The CDR3 sequence: CASSQRAVSGELFF. The CDR3 DNA reads TGTGCCAGCAGCCAGAGGGCGGTGTCCGGGGAGCTGTTTTTT.

V and J are TRBV12-3 or TRBV12-4 and TRBJ1-1; D is unresolved. The CDR3 sequence is 13 residues long. Deletions cut 7 bases from V and 1 base from J, with 10 bases between. CDR3 sequence: CASKLGPNTEAFF. The CDR3 DNA sequence: TGTGCCAGCAAACTAGGGCCGAACACTGAAGCTTTCTTT.

This sequence joins TRBV5-1 and TRBJ2-5; the D gene is possibly TRBD1 (5 bases). This CDR3 has 15 amino acids. Looked up from germline, CDR1 is SGHRS and CDR2 is YFSETQ. The V and J ends lost 4 bases and 5 bases respectively, with 18 bases between them. This chain's CDR3 is CASSPSVGHVETQYF. CDR3 bases: TGCGCCAGCAGCCCTTCCGTGGGGCATGTGGAGACCCAGTACTTC.

Ten or more counts support this clonotype. The V and J genes are TRBV28 and TRBJ1-1; TRBD1 might be the D (5 bases). With 3 bases removed from V and 3 bases from J, the gap between germline ends came to 23 bases. This CDR3 is 18 amino acids long. Germline V CDR1 and CDR2: MDHEN, SYDVKM. The CDR3 bases are TGTGCCAGCAGTTTTGATCAGGCCTTGGGGGTTTTGGACACTGAAGCTTTCTTT. Its protein is CASSFDQALGVLDTEAFF.

This clonotype was counted a few times. The chain has TRBV10-3 and TRBJ1-2; TRBD1 matches at 7 bases. Germline loops: CDR1 ENHRY, CDR2 SYGVKD. Trimming at V came to 3 bases and at J to 5 bases, leaving 3 bases not matched to a gene. This CDR3 comprises 13 residues. CDR3 residues: CAISDPGGYGYTF. The CDR3 coding sequence is TGTGCCATCAGTGACCCAGGGGGGTATGGCTACACCTTC.

This clonotype showed up many times. The J gene is TRBJ1-5, the V gene TRBV20-1, with 9 bases aligning to TRBD1. Germline CDR1 and CDR2: DFQATT and SNEGSKA (reference sequence). This CDR3 has 17 amino acids. V lost 2 bases to trimming and J lost 6 bases; unmatched junction nucleotides: 14. The DNA for the CDR3 is TGCAGTGCTAGAACAGGGGGCTGGAGAGGAGGGACTCAGCCCCAGCATTTT. Protein product: CSARTGGWRGGTQPQHF.

This clonotype appeared a few times. The V and J genes are TRBV4-3 and TRBJ2-7, with a weak D call TRBD1 (6 bases). The V end was cut by 1 base, the J end by 4 bases, with 14 bases between. From germline, CDR1 is LGHNA and CDR2 YSLEER. The CDR3 extends over 15 amino acids. This chain's CDR3 is CASSQATGPLYEQYF. CDR3 DNA: TGCGCCAGCAGCCAAGCGACAGGACCTCTTTACGAGCAGTACTTC.

This clonotype was seen repeatedly, ten times or more. The chain joins TRBV5-1 to TRBJ2-3; TRBD2 matches 7 bases. There are 16 residues in the CDR3. With V trimmed by 4 bases and J by 7 bases, 15 bases remained unmatched. Germline loops: CDR1 SGHRS, CDR2 YFSETQ. CDR3 amino acids: CASSVGGSPKSNTQYF. The CDR3 DNA reads TGCGCCAGCAGCGTGGGGGGGAGCCCGAAAAGTAATACGCAGTATTTT.